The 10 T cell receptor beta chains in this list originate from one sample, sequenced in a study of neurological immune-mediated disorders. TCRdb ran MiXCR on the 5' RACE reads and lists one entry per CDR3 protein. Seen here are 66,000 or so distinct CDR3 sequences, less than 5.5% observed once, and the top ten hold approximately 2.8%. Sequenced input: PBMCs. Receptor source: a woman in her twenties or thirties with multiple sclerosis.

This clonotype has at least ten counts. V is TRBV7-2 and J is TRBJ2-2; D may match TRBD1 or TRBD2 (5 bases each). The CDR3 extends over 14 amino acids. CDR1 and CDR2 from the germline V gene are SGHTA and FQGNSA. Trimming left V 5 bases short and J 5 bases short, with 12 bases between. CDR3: CASSGLGGTGELFF. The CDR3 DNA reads TGTGCCAGCAGCGGTCTTGGGGGTACCGGGGAGCTGTTTTTT.

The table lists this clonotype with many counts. CDR3 nucleotides: TGCAGCGGGGGAATAGCGGGGGTTACAGATACGCAGTATTTT. Its protein is CSGGIAGVTDTQYF. This chain links TRBV29-1 with TRBJ2-3; TRBD2 matches at 9 bases. V gave up 7 bases and J gave up 3 bases; unmatched junction bases: 8. The CDR3 is 14 amino acids. Germline V lookup: CDR1 SQVTM, CDR2 ANQGSEA.

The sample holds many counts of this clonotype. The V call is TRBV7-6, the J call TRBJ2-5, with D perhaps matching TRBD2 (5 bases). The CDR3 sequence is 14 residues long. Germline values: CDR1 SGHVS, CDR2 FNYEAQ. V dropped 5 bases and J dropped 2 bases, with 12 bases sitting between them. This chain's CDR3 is CASSPPTRQETQYF. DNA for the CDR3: TGTGCCAGCAGCCCCCCCACTAGACAAGAGACCCAGTACTTC.

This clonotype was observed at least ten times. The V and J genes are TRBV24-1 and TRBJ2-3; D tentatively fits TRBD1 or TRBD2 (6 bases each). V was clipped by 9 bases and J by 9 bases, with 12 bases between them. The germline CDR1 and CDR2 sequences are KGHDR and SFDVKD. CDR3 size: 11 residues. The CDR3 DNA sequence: TGTGCCACCTCTAGGGGGGAGACGCAGTATTTT. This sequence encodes CATSRGETQYF.

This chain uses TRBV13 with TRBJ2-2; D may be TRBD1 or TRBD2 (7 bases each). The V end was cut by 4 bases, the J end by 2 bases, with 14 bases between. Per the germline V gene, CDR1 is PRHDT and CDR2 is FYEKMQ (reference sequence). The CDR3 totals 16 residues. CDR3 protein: CASSSDREGNTGELFF. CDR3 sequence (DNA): TGTGCCAGCAGCTCCGACAGGGAGGGTAACACCGGGGAGCTGTTTTTT.

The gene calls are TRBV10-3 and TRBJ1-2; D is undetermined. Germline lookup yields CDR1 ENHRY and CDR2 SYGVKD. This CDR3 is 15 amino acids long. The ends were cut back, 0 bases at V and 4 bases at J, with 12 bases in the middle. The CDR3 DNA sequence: TGTGCCATCAGTGAGTCATCTGGGGTTAGCTATGGCTACACCTTC. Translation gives CAISESSGVSYGYTF.

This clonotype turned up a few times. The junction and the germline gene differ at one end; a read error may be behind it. DNA for the CDR3: TGTGCCAGCAGCTCATTACGCTCCGGGGACACGGGGAATCAGCCCCAGAATTTT. It encodes CASSSLRSGDTGNQPQNF. The rearrangement uses TRBV7-9 and TRBJ1-5, with D tentatively TRBD1 (6 bases). The CDR3 is 18 amino acids. The V gene's germline CDR1 is SEHNR and CDR2 FQNEAQ (reference sequence).

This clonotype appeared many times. CDR3 DNA sequence: TGTGCCAGCAGCCGAAGAAGGGAAAACATTCAGTACTTC. This translates into CASSRRRENIQYF. The V gene is TRBV5-6, the J gene TRBJ2-4, with D hard to call. V was cut by 4 bases and J by 5 bases, with 10 bases left in between. Germline V gene lookup returns CDR1 SGHDT and CDR2 YYEEEE. CDR3 length: 13 amino acids.

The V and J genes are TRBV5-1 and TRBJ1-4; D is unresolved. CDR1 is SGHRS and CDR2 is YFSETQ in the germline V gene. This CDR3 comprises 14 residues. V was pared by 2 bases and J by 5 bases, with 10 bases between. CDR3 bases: TGCGCCAGCAGCTTTGGAGGACTCAATGAAAAACTGTTTTTT. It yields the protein CASSFGGLNEKLFF.

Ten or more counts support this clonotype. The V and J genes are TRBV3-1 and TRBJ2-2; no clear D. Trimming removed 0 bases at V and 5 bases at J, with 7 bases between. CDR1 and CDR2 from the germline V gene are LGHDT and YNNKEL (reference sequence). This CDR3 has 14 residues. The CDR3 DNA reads TGTGCCAGCAGCCAAGAAGGCCTAACCGGGGAGCTGTTTTTT. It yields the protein CASSQEGLTGELFF.